This TCR beta chain appears in the sequencing data of a study of blood T cell repertoires in COVID-19. Looking at the study overall: The study drew acute and convalescent COVID-19 samples from the United States, Italy and Spain. Sample material is recorded as cDNA or gDNA derived from T cells, B-cell-depleted T cells, or PBMCs.

CDR1 and CDR2 (germline): SNHLY, FYNNEI. The CDR3 contains 16 residues. Trimming cost V 2 bases and J 1 base, with 14 bases left between them. In the source study's methods: Reference gene primer amplification gave nucleated cell count estimates. Produced via immunoSEQ multiplex PCR; TCRdb's table is partial and in-frame only. V and J calls and clone size come straight from that table; D and trimming were deduced from the DNA. The sample lists 250,000 to 300,000 clones; 88% were seen once. This sequence originates from a woman under 40 who had recovered from COVID-19. Sequencing input: peripheral blood. This rearrangement joins TRBV2 to TRBJ2-5; TRBD2 might be the D (6 bases). The CDR3 coding sequence is TGTGCCAGCAGTGAAATCGGGGGAGGCCCCCAAGAGACCCAGTACTTC. Protein product: CASSEIGGGPQETQYF.